A single sample is the source of the 22 T cell receptor beta chains below, sequenced in a study of blood T cells in healthy people across ages. A second roughly 7 to 11 cycle PCR used barcoded and J-beta primers. One entry per CDR3 protein results from TCRdb running MiXCR on the 5' RACE reads. Of 780,000 or so distinct CDR3 sequences listed, approximately 60% are singletons. The sequencing sample was made of blood. These receptors were obtained from a man aged 40-50 years in good health.

The chain couples TRBV5-1 to TRBJ2-1; maybe TRBD2 (6 bases). From germline, CDR1 is SGHRS and CDR2 YFSETQ. This CDR3 has 16 amino acids. V was clipped by 0 bases and J by 0 bases, with 10 bases between them. The CDR3: CASSLVDGGSYNEQFF. CDR3 bases: TGCGCCAGCAGCTTGGTTGACGGGGGCTCCTACAATGAGCAGTTCTTC.

The rearrangement joins TRBV7-9 to TRBJ1-2; 7 positions agree with TRBD1. CDR1 and CDR2 from the germline V gene are SEHNR and FQNEAQ (reference sequence). The CDR3 runs 14 residues. Trimming cost V 6 bases and J 7 bases; bases outside gene matches: 11. CDR3 protein: CASRRDSRGSGYTF. CDR3 coding DNA: TGTGCCAGCAGGAGGGACAGCAGGGGCTCTGGCTACACCTTC.

As for this clonotype: Germline is not matched at one junction end, which may reflect a read error. J is TRBJ2-6 and V is TRBV28; perhaps TRBD1 as D (6 bases). The CDR3 consists of 16 residues. Germline lookup yields CDR1 MDHEN and CDR2 SYDVKM. This CDR3 is CAGSLVLGTGANVLTF. The CDR3 DNA reads as TGTGCCGGCAGTTTAGTCCTGGGGACAGGGGCCAACGTCCTGACTTTC.

J is TRBJ2-3 and V is TRBV4-3; TRBD2 matches at 7 bases. Germline values: CDR1 LGHNA, CDR2 YSLEER. V gave up 0 bases and J gave up 4 bases; unmatched junction bases: 19. The CDR3 has 20 residues. The CDR3 region has the DNA TGCGCCAGCAGCCAAGACACAGTTGTCGGACGGGGGGATAGGTCAGATACGCAGTATTTT. This sequence encodes CASSQDTVVGRGDRSDTQYF.

The rearrangement links TRBV6-5 to TRBJ2-5; perhaps TRBD1 as D (6 bases). The CDR3 is 14 residues long. Germline loops: CDR1 MNHEY, CDR2 SVGAGI. V was cut by 3 bases and J by 5 bases, with 13 bases left in between. The CDR3 loop is CASSYGGQGETQYF. DNA of the CDR3: TGTGCCAGCAGTTATGGCGGCCAGGGGGAGACCCAGTACTTC.

This clonotype has just a few counts. CDR3 residues: CASSVETSGGDTDTQYF. CDR3 DNA: TGTGCCAGCAGCGTAGAGACTAGCGGAGGGGACACAGATACGCAGTATTTT. The chain uses TRBV9 and TRBJ2-3, with 9 nucleotides matching TRBD2. Germline V lookup: CDR1 SGDLS, CDR2 YYNGEE. The CDR3 sequence is 17 residues long. Trimming cost V 0 bases and J 2 bases; bases outside gene matches: 7.

The chain uses TRBV10-3 and TRBJ2-6; D not certain. In germline, CDR1 is ENHRY, CDR2 SYGVKD. This CDR3 is built from 16 residues. Trimming cost V 7 bases and J 0 bases, with 13 bases left between them. The CDR3 region has the DNA TGTGCCATCATAAAGGAGTTTGGCTCTGGGGCCAACGTCCTGACTTTC. It is translated as CAIIKEFGSGANVLTF.

This chain links TRBV29-1 with TRBJ1-1; D is perhaps TRBD1 (6 bases). This CDR3 spans 12 amino acids. Trimming pared 7 bases from V and 6 bases from J, leaving 15 bases between. CDR1 is SQVTM and CDR2 is ANQGSEA in the germline V gene. The DNA of the CDR3 is TGCAGCGGCCTAGAGGGGGGGGCTGAAGCTTTCTTT. Translating gives CSGLEGGAEAFF.

This clonotype was counted at least ten times. The V gene is TRBV20-1, the J gene TRBJ2-1; D not certain. This CDR3 region has 13 residues. The V end lost 3 bases, the J end lost 6 bases, and 12 bases lay between the germline ends. The germline gives CDR1 DFQATT, CDR2 SNEGSKA (reference sequence). CDR3 protein: CSASVGMRNEQFF. The DNA of the CDR3 is TGCAGTGCTAGTGTGGGAATGCGCAATGAGCAGTTCTTC.

This clonotype was recorded a few times. V usage is TRBV28 and J usage is TRBJ2-7; 8 bases align to TRBD2. Germline V gene data show CDR1 as MDHEN and CDR2 as SYDVKM. This CDR3 is built from 15 residues. The J segment lost 2 bases and the V segment lost 6 bases, leaving 9 bases of the junction unmatched. CDR3 sequence (DNA): TGTGCCAGCAGGGAATCACTAGCGGTAACCTACGAGCAGTACTTC. As protein: CASRESLAVTYEQYF. Based on the CDR3 plus reference TRBV28 and TRBJ2-7, the full variable domain is DVKVTQSSRYLVKRTGEKVFLECVQDMDHENMFWYRQDPGLGLRLIYFSYDVKMKEKGDIPEGYSVSREKKERFSLILESASTNQTSMYLCASRESLAVTYEQYFGPGTRLTVT.

V is TRBV11-3 and J is TRBJ2-5; TRBD2 aligns across 8 bases. CDR3 length: 15 residues. Per the germline V gene, CDR1 is SGHNT and CDR2 is YENEEA. V lost 4 bases and J lost 9; bases outside the gene matches: 13. CDR3 nucleotides: TGTGCCAGCAGCTCGCTACTAGCGGATGCAGAAGCCCAGTACTTC. This sequence encodes CASSSLLADAEAQYF.

The chain combines TRBV2 with TRBJ1-1; 10 nucleotides match TRBD1. Germline-derived CDR1 and CDR2 are SNHLY and FYNNEI. The CDR3 is 13 amino acids. V lost 9 bases and J lost 5; bases outside the gene matches: 6. This CDR3 is CASRGQGQTEAFF. The CDR3 DNA reads TGTGCCAGTAGGGGACAGGGGCAAACTGAAGCTTTCTTT.

The chain couples TRBV5-1 to TRBJ2-7, with 9 nucleotides matching TRBD1. CDR1 is SGHRS, CDR2 YFSETQ, per germline. V lost 3 bases, J lost 6 bases, and 13 bases stayed unmatched. This CDR3 region has 16 residues. This CDR3 reads CASSSKPGQGLREQYF. The CDR3 DNA reads as TGCGCCAGCAGCTCGAAGCCGGGACAGGGTCTCCGCGAGCAGTACTTC.

V usage is TRBV27 and J usage is TRBJ2-4; 7 bases are a match to TRBD2. The CDR3 sequence is 12 residues long. Germline trimming cut 10 bases from V and 8 bases from J; bases unmatched to any gene: 8. CDR1 MNHEY and CDR2 SMNVEV come from the germline V gene (reference sequence). CDR3 DNA: TGTGCCACCTCTGGCGGGAGTTACATTCAGTACTTC. Protein sequence: CATSGGSYIQYF.

The chain uses TRBV6-2 or TRBV6-3 and TRBJ2-7; D might be TRBD2 (6 bases). With 5 bases removed from V and 2 bases from J, the gap between germline ends came to 10 bases. CDR3 length equals 13 residues. Germline assignment: CDR1 MNHEY and CDR2 SVGEGT. The CDR3 sequence: CASSTGEAYEQYF. The CDR3, as DNA: TGTGCCAGCAGTACGGGGGAAGCCTACGAGCAGTACTTC.

The rearrangement uses TRBV27 and TRBJ2-1; D is possibly TRBD2 (6 bases). The V end was cut by 5 bases, the J end by 9 bases, with 14 bases between. The CDR3 runs 13 residues. The germline V gene has CDR1 MNHEY and CDR2 SMNVEV (reference sequence). This CDR3 reads CASSPLDYGEQFF. The CDR3 DNA reads as TGTGCCAGCAGTCCCCTGGACTATGGTGAGCAGTTCTTC.

This sequence joins TRBV29-1 and TRBJ1-1; D unresolved. Germline CDR1 and CDR2: SQVTM and ANQGSEA. Trimming removed 4 bases from V and 0 bases from J, with 12 bases in between. The CDR3 runs 14 residues. The CDR3 reads CSVGAATLNTEAFF. Written as DNA, the CDR3 is TGCAGCGTTGGGGCAGCTACTTTGAACACTGAAGCTTTCTTT.

There are a few counts of this clonotype. This chain links TRBV20-1 with TRBJ2-7; a possible D gene is TRBD2 (5 bases). Germline assignment: CDR1 DFQATT and CDR2 SNEGSKA (reference sequence). CDR3 size: 13 residues. Trimming took off 6 bases at V and 2 bases at J, with 14 bases between the two ends. CDR3 nucleotide sequence: TGCAGTGCCATAGCTGGAGGCCCCTACGAGCAGTACTTC. This encodes CSAIAGGPYEQYF.

The rearrangement uses TRBV10-3 and TRBJ2-3; D unclear. Germline-derived CDR1 and CDR2 are ENHRY and SYGVKD. This CDR3 has 12 amino acids. The V end was cut by 10 bases, the J end by 4 bases, with 12 bases between. The CDR3 protein is CATSRLPDTQYF. The CDR3 DNA is TGTGCCACCAGCCGACTCCCAGATACGCAGTATTTT.

On this clonotype: A read error may explain this, as a much larger clone is one base away. The chain joins TRBV7-3 to TRBJ2-1; 7 bases fit TRBD2. This CDR3 is built from 18 residues. The V gene's germline CDR1 is SGHTA and CDR2 FQGTGA. V lost 5 bases and J lost 10; bases outside the gene matches: 23. As DNA, the CDR3 is TGTGCCAGCAGCCACCCCGGGCTAGCGGTAGGTTGGGGGGAGGAGCAGTTCTTC. Protein: CASSHPGLAVGWGEEQFF.

This clonotype was seen more than once but under ten times. The chain is built from TRBV7-9 and TRBJ2-1; 12 bases are a match to TRBD1. CDR1 is SEHNR, CDR2 FQNEAQ, per germline (reference sequence). The CDR3 length is 16 residues. V gave up 2 bases and J gave up 7 bases; unmatched junction bases: 6. The CDR3 nucleotides read TGTGCCAGCAGCTTACCGGGACAGGGGGCTCATAATGAGCAGTTCTTC. This codes for CASSLPGQGAHNEQFF.

This clonotype came up a few times. The chain joins TRBV6-5 to TRBJ2-3; 9 bases map to TRBD2. CDR1 MNHEY and CDR2 SVGAGI come from the germline V gene. The CDR3 runs 14 residues. The trim removed 7 bases at V and 2 bases at J, leaving 4 bases unmatched. CDR3 loop: CASTGLASTDTQYF. CDR3 nucleotide sequence: TGTGCCAGCACCGGACTAGCGTCCACAGATACGCAGTATTTT.